This TCR beta chain was sequenced for a study of cytomegalovirus exposure and HLA in healthy donors. Overall study: The 100 to 150 validation repertoires and the roughly 680 first-cohort repertoires shared a platform, a later analysis reported. General study points: Cytomegalovirus-associated status was assigned to approximately 160 TCR beta chains. Reports credit the classifier with highly specific, highly sensitive diagnosis of cytomegalovirus status.

With regard to this clone: The antigen is undetermined.

Repertoires were generated with immunoSEQ multiplex PCR, while TCRdb's copy carries only in-frame clones and drops some. Altogether 100,000 to 150,000 clones are present, under 90% being singletons, with the ten largest covering 2%. Sequencing was performed on PBMCs. The sequence was obtained from a woman aged 18-29 years in good health and CMV-seronegative.

The CDR3 nucleotides are TGTGCCAGCAGCCCCACAGGGGAAGGCTACACCTTC. This encodes CASSPTGEGYTF. The chain links TRBV7-8 to TRBJ1-2; TRBD1 agrees at 7 bases. CDR3 size: 12 residues. Germline V gene sequence: CDR1 SGHVS, CDR2 FQNEAQ. J was trimmed by 8 bases and V by 5 bases; bases with no gene match: 5. The full variable domain, in which reference TRBV7-8 and TRBJ1-2 provide the parts outside the CDR3, is GAGVSQSPRYKVAKRGQDVALRCDPISGHVSLFWYQQALGQGPEFLTYFQNEAQLDKSGLPSDRFFAERPEGSVSTLKIQRTQQEDSAVYLCASSPTGEGYTFGSGTRLTVV.